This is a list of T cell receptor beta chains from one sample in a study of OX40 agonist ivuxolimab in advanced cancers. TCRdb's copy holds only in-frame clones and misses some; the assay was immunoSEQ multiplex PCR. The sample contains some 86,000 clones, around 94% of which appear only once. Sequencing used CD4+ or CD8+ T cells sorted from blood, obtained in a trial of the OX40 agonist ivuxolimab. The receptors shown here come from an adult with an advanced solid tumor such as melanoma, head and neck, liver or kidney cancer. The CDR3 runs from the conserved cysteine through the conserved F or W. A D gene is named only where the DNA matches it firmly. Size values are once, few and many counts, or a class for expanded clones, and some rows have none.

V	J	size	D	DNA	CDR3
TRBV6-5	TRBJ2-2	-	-	TGTGCCAGCAGTTACGGGGTGAACACCGGGGAGCTGTTTTTT	CASSYGVNTGELFF
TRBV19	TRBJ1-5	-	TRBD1	TGTGCCAGTAGTACGACAGGGGGCGGCAATCAGCCCCAGCATTTT	CASSTTGGGNQPQHF
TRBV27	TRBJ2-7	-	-	TGTGCCAGCAGTTTAGGTAGTCGGCGCTACGAGCAGTACTTC	CASSLGSRRYEQYF
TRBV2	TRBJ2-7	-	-	TGTGCCAGCTTCCGGGCGTCAGTTTTATCCATCGAGCAGTACTTC	CASFRASVLSIEQYF
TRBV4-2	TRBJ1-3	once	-	TGTGCCAGCAGCCCCGGCAACACCATATATTTT	CASSPGNTIYF
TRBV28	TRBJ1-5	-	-	TGTGCCAGCAGCCTCGTGAGTAATAGCAATCAGCCCCAGCATTTT	CASSLVSNSNQPQHF
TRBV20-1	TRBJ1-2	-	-	TGCAGTGCCCAGAACCTCTATGGCTACACCTTC	CSAQNLYGYTF
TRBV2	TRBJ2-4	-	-	TGTGCCAGCAGTGAAAGGAGCCAACTTCTAGCCAAAAACATTCAGTACTTC	CASSERSQLLAKNIQYF
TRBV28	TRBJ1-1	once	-	TGTGCCAGCAGTTTATCCCGAGTGGGTGAAGCTTTCTTT	CASSLSRVGEAFF
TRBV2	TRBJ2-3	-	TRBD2	TGTGCCAGCTTGGCGGGAGCCCACACAGATACGCAGTATTTT	CASLAGAHTDTQYF
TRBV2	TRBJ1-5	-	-	TGTGCCAGCAGTGAATCGGGACACCTTCCATCTAGCAATCAGCCCCAGCATTTT	CASSESGHLPSSNQPQHF
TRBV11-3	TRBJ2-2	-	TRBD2	TGTGCCAGCAGTGTTGGGGGGGGCACCGGGGAGCTGTTTTTT	CASSVGGGTGELFF
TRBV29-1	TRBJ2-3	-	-	TGCAGCGTTGTGGACAGCCTGCCTAGCACAGATACGCAGTATTTT	CSVVDSLPSTDTQYF
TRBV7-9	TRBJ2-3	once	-	TGTGCCAGCAGCACTGATACAGATACGCAGTATTTT	CASSTDTDTQYF
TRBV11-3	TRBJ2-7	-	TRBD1	TGTGCCAGCAGCACGGACAGGGGGCCGCGGGAGCAGTACTTC	CASSTDRGPREQYF
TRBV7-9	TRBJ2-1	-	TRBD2	TGTGCCAGCAGCCTGGGACTAGCGGGGGGGCTTGAGCAGTTCTTC	CASSLGLAGGLEQFF
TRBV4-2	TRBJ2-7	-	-	TGTGCCAGCAGCCAAGACGGGAACGAGCAGTACTTC	CASSQDGNEQYF
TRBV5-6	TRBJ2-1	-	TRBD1	TGTGCCAGCAGCTTGGCCAACGACAGGGACAATGAGCAGTTCTTC	CASSLANDRDNEQFF
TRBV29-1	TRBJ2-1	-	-	TGCAGCGCTCATTACCGGAGGAATGAGCAGTTCTTC	CSAHYRRNEQFF
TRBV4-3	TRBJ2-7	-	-	TGCGCCAGCAGCCAAGGTTGGAGGGTTGACCACGAGCAGTACTTC	CASSQGWRVDHEQYF
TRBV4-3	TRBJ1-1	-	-	TGCGCCAGCAGCCAAGATCCTCGGGACATGAACACTGAAGCTTTCTTT	CASSQDPRDMNTEAFF
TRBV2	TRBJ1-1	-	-	TGTGCCAGCAGTGGACTTGGAATTATAAGGAACACTGAAGCTTTCTTT	CASSGLGIIRNTEAFF
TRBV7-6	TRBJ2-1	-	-	TGTGCCAGCAGCTTAGTACCGGGTGGGGATGAGCAGTTCTTC	CASSLVPGGDEQFF
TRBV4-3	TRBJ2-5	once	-	TGCGCCAGCAGCCAAGAGGGCAGAGAACAAGAGACCCAGTACTTC	CASSQEGREQETQYF
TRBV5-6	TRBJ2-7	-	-	TGTGCCAGCAGCTTGGCGGGGACGAACTACGAGCAGTACTTC	CASSLAGTNYEQYF
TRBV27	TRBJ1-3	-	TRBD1	TGTGCCAGCCGCGCGACAGGGTACTCTGGAAACACCATATATTTT	CASRATGYSGNTIYF
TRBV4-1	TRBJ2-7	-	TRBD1	TGCGCCAGCAGCCAGCTTCCGGGACAGGATACTTCCTACGAGCAGTACTTC	CASSQLPGQDTSYEQYF
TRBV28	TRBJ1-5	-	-	TGTGCCAGCAGTTATAGGGGCAATCAGCCCCAGCATTTT	CASSYRGNQPQHF
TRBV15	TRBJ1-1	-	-	TGTGCCACCAGCTCCTCTTGGGGCACTGAAGCTTTCTTT	CATSSSWGTEAFF
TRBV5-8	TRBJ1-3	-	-	TGTGCCAGCAGCCCGACGGGGGACACCATATATTTT	CASSPTGDTIYF